Shown below are 14 T cell receptor beta chains from a single sample sequenced in a study of blood T cell repertoires in COVID-19. Sequencing was performed with immunoSEQ multiplex PCR; in TCRdb, only in-frame clones are kept and a portion is missing. The sample lists around 150,000 clones; about 90% were seen once. Material: peripheral blood. The source is a man over 45 with active or convalescent COVID-19.

The V gene is TRBV5-6, the J gene TRBJ2-5; 11 bases match TRBD2. V shed 3 bases, J shed 4 bases, and the junction held 5 bases outside the gene matches. The germline V gene encodes CDR1 SGHDT and CDR2 YYEEEE. The CDR3 loop spans 15 amino acids. Here the CDR3 reads CASSWLAGGGETQYF. The CDR3 DNA sequence: TGTGCCAGCAGCTGGCTAGCGGGAGGAGGAGAGACCCAGTACTTC.

The chain joins TRBV14 to TRBJ2-3, with 9 nucleotides matching TRBD1. CDR3 length equals 18 residues. Unmatched junction bases numbered 16, after V lost 6 bases and J lost 3 bases. Germline V gene data show CDR1 as SGHDN and CDR2 as FVKESK. This chain's CDR3 is CASSPPGTGFSMTDTQYF. The CDR3 coding sequence is TGTGCCAGCAGTCCGCCAGGGACAGGGTTTTCGATGACAGATACGCAGTATTTT.

This clone was seen more than once but under ten times. V usage is TRBV11-2 and J usage is TRBJ2-7; 8 nucleotides match TRBD2. Germline V lookup: CDR1 SGHAT, CDR2 FQNNGV. V trimming: 1 base; J trimming: 2 bases; junction bases outside the gene matches: 1. This CDR3 is built from 14 residues. The CDR3 spells CASSLVAGPYEQYF. The DNA for the CDR3 is TGTGCCAGCAGCTTAGTAGCGGGGCCCTACGAGCAGTACTTC.

V and J are TRBV7-8 and TRBJ1-5; 8 bases align to TRBD1. Germline CDR1 and CDR2: SGHVS and FQNEAQ. This CDR3 has 17 residues. V trimming: 1 base; J trimming: 1 base; junction bases outside the gene matches: 6. The CDR3 reads CASSLEGRTGSNQPQHF. CDR3 nucleotides: TGTGCCAGCAGCTTAGAAGGGAGGACAGGGAGCAATCAGCCCCAGCATTTT.

The V call is TRBV19, the J call TRBJ2-2; 7 nucleotides line up with TRBD2. Germline CDR1 is LNHDA and CDR2 is SQIVND (reference sequence). The CDR3 is 16 amino acids. The junction had 16 bases not matched to a gene; V was cut back by 6 bases and J by 9 bases. The CDR3 bases are TGTGCCAGTAGGGGTTTAGCGGGCTCCTCCGGCCGGGAGCTGTTTTTT. Translation gives CASRGLAGSSGRELFF.

The CDR3 DNA follows: TGTGCCAGTAGTATTCCATCCCAAGGGACTGGCGAGCAGTACTTC. This translates into CASSIPSQGTGEQYF. The chain carries TRBV19 and TRBJ2-7, with D possibly TRBD2 on 6 matching bases. CDR1 is LNHDA, CDR2 SQIVND, per germline (reference sequence). There are 15 residues in the CDR3. The germline V and J ends were trimmed by 3 bases and 6 bases, with 18 bases remaining between them.

The chain has TRBV21-1 and TRBJ2-2; the D call in the table, TRBD2, was not verified against the DNA. TRBV21-1 is reported as a pseudogene. This CDR3 has 19 amino acids. CDR3 in DNA: TGTGCCAGCAGCAAACGGAGGAGGACCGGGACTTTCAACACCGGGGAGCTGTTTTTT. Amino acid sequence: CASSKRRRTGTFNTGELFF.

As DNA, the CDR3 is TGCGCCAGCAGCTTGGGACAGGGGGATCGCGAGCAGTTCTTC. This sequence encodes CASSLGQGDREQFF. This chain links TRBV5-1 with TRBJ2-1; 9 nucleotides line up with TRBD1. Germline V gives CDR1 SGHRS, CDR2 YFSETQ. The CDR3 runs to 14 residues. Trimming cost V 0 bases and J 10 bases; bases outside gene matches: 5.

The chain is built from TRBV5-1 and TRBJ2-1, with 11 bases identical to TRBD2. The CDR3 totals 18 residues. V was clipped by 0 bases and J by 7 bases; unmatched bases: 12. CDR1 is SGHRS, CDR2 YFSETQ, per germline. For the CDR3, the DNA is TGCGCCAGCAGCTTGGATCCAATTAGCGGGAGGGCCGGGAATGAGCAGTTCTTC. As protein: CASSLDPISGRAGNEQFF.

The chain combines TRBV9 with TRBJ1-3; D gene unclear. Germline lookup yields CDR1 SGDLS and CDR2 YYNGEE. The CDR3 has 14 residues. With 0 bases removed from V and 0 bases from J, the gap between germline ends came to 4 bases. The CDR3 coding sequence is TGTGCCAGCAGCGTAGAGAGCTCTGGAAACACCATATATTTT. It encodes CASSVESSGNTIYF.

The rearrangement joins TRBV19 to TRBJ1-4, with D hard to call. Germline CDR1 and CDR2: LNHDA and SQIVND (reference sequence). The CDR3 runs 13 residues. Trimming took off 3 bases at V and 8 bases at J, with 10 bases between the two ends. CDR3 in DNA: TGTGCCAGTAGTATTGAGCGAATGGAAAAACTGTTTTTT. This codes for CASSIERMEKLFF.

The chain is built from TRBV7-2 and TRBJ2-7, with 8 nucleotides matching TRBD1. Germline values: CDR1 SGHTA, CDR2 FQGNSA. The V gene end was trimmed by 6 bases and the J gene end by 2 bases; junction bases not matched to a gene: 3. The CDR3 runs 13 residues. The CDR3 sequence: CASSTGGPYEQYF. CDR3 DNA: TGTGCCAGCAGTACAGGGGGTCCCTACGAGCAGTACTTC.

This clone was seen just once. V is TRBV27 and J is TRBJ2-1, with unresolved D. CDR1 is MNHEY and CDR2 is SMNVEV in the germline V gene (reference sequence). V gave up 5 bases and J gave up 2 bases, with 7 bases separating them. CDR3 length: 13 residues. CDR3 DNA sequence: TGTGCCAGCAGTCCCCCGGCCTACAATGAGCAGTTCTTC. It specifies CASSPPAYNEQFF.

This clone has just one count. The rearrangement uses TRBV19 and TRBJ1-5; 7 positions match TRBD1. The CDR3 spans 13 residues. The germline V gene encodes CDR1 LNHDA and CDR2 SQIVND (reference sequence). The ends lost 7 bases at V and 2 bases at J; junction bases unmatched: 2. The CDR3 loop reads CASKDRGNQPQHF. In nucleotides, the CDR3 is TGTGCCAGTAAAGACAGGGGCAATCAGCCCCAGCATTTT.